These T cell receptor beta chains were read from a single sample in a study of cytomegalovirus exposure and HLA in healthy donors. Libraries were prepared by immunoSEQ multiplex PCR; TCRdb keeps only in-frame clonotypes and omits some of them. The sample has 100,000 to 150,000 clones, about 80% seen once. Material: PBMCs. Every receptor here comes from a woman between 35 and 50 years old in good health and CMV-seropositive. Each CDR3 is given with its conserved first and last residue. A D gene is named only where the DNA matches it firmly. Not all rows give a size; the values are once, few, many and, for expanded clones, a class.

abundance	v_gene	d_gene	j_gene	CDR3nt	CDR3aa
NA	TRBV12-5	TRBD2	TRBJ2-7	TGTGCTAGTGGTTTGGATTCGGGAGGGCTGACCTACGAGCAGTACTTC	CASGLDSGGLTYEQYF
NA	TRBV4-1	TRBD1	TRBJ1-5	TGCGCCAGCAGCCTCGGACAGGCCGAACAAGGATATAGCAATCAGCCCCAGCATTTT	CASSLGQAEQGYSNQPQHF
NA	TRBV5-1	NA	TRBJ1-4	TGCGCCAGCAGCTTGGTTAGGGGCGTGAATGAAAAACTGTTTTTT	CASSLVRGVNEKLFF
few	TRBV4-1	NA	TRBJ2-7	TGCGCCAGCAGCCAAGATTCCGTATACGAGCAGTACTTC	CASSQDSVYEQYF
NA	TRBV14	NA	TRBJ1-6	TGTGCCAGCAGCCAAAACAGGGTCGGATGGGCTTCACCCCTCCACTTT	CASSQNRVGWASPLHF
NA	TRBV21-1	NA	TRBJ2-7	TGTGCCAGCAACCGGTCGGACAGGAATACCTACGAGCAGTACTTC	CASNRSDRNTYEQYF
NA	TRBV5-8	TRBD1	TRBJ1-4	TGTGCCAGCAGCTTAAGGCAGGGGGCCCTTGTCACTAATGAAAAACTGTTTTTT	CASSLRQGALVTNEKLFF
NA	TRBV10-3	NA	TRBJ2-7	TGTGCCATCAGTTTCTCCGACTACGAGCAGTACTTC	CAISFSDYEQYF
NA	TRBV5-8	NA	TRBJ1-2	TGTGCCAGCAGCTTGGTTGGGGCAGGCTATGGCTACACCTTC	CASSLVGAGYGYTF
NA	TRBV10-2	NA	TRBJ2-7	TGCGCCAGCAGTGAGATCCAGCGGAGCTCCTACGAGCAGTACTTC	CASSEIQRSSYEQYF
NA	TRBV7-2	TRBD2	TRBJ2-7	TGTGCCAGCAGCTTAGGACTAGCGGGAACCTACGAGCAGTACTTC	CASSLGLAGTYEQYF
NA	TRBV15	TRBD2	TRBJ2-7	TGTGCCGCCAGCAGAGGTGAGGGAGGGCCGCAAGAGCAGTACTTC	CAASRGEGGPQEQYF
once	TRBV27	NA	TRBJ1-2	TGTGCCAGCAGTTTGGACAGAACAACCTATGGCTACACCTTC	CASSLDRTTYGYTF
once	TRBV5-1	TRBD1	TRBJ1-1	TGCGCCAGCAGCTTGGAGGGACAGGGGTTAATCGGGAACACTGAAGCTTTCTTT	CASSLEGQGLIGNTEAFF
NA	TRBV13	TRBD2	TRBJ2-2	TGTGCCAGCAGCGGACTAGACACCGGGGAGCTGTTTTTT	CASSGLDTGELFF
NA	TRBV7-9	NA	TRBJ1-4	TGTGCCAGCAGCCGTGGGGGGTCATTGCTGTTTTTT	CASSRGGSLLFF
NA	TRBV25-1	NA	TRBJ2-1	TGTGCCAGCAGTGGGGGAGGCAATGAGCAGTTCTTC	CASSGGGNEQFF
NA	TRBV5-4	TRBD1	TRBJ1-2	TGTGCCAGCAGCCTGGGGACAGATGGCTACACCTTC	CASSLGTDGYTF
NA	TRBV4-3	TRBD2	TRBJ2-7	TGCGCCAGCAGCTCTACCAGAGCGGGAGGGCCAAACGAGCAGTACTTC	CASSSTRAGGPNEQYF
NA	TRBV6-5	TRBD1	TRBJ1-4	TGTGCCAGCAGCCAGGGGGCTGCTAATGAAAAACTGTTTTTT	CASSQGAANEKLFF
NA	TRBV7-3	NA	TRBJ2-7	TGTGCCAGCAGCTTATCGGGATCATACGAGCAGTACTTC	CASSLSGSYEQYF
NA	TRBV25-1	TRBD2	TRBJ2-3	TGTGCCAGCAGTGAACTAGCGGGAGCCCCTAGCACAGATACGCAGTATTTT	CASSELAGAPSTDTQYF
NA	TRBV4-2	TRBD2	TRBJ2-2	TGTGCCAGCAGCCAAATGCGGGAGAAACCCGGGGAGCTGTTTTTT	CASSQMREKPGELFF
NA	TRBV7-7	NA	TRBJ2-7	TGTGCTAGCAGCTTTTCGTGGACTATATACTACGAGCAGTACTTC	CASSFSWTIYYEQYF
NA	TRBV28	TRBD1	TRBJ1-2	TGTGCCAGCAGTTCTACGACTAAGACAGGGGAGTATGGCTACACCTTC	CASSSTTKTGEYGYTF
NA	TRBV11-1	TRBD2	TRBJ2-7	TGTGCCAGCAGCCTCGGACGGGGACTAGCGGGAGTCTACGAGCAGTACTTC	CASSLGRGLAGVYEQYF
NA	TRBV5-4	NA	TRBJ2-5	TGTGCCAGCAGCTTGGTACCAGGGGAGGAGACCCAGTACTTC	CASSLVPGEETQYF
once	TRBV10-2	NA	TRBJ2-7	TGCGCCAGCAGAGGACTAGGGGGGATCGGGTACTTC	CASRGLGGIGYF
NA	TRBV5-1	TRBD2	TRBJ2-4	TGCGCCAGCAGCTTGGGGTTAGCGGGAGAAGGTGCAAACATTCAGTACTTC	CASSLGLAGEGANIQYF
NA	TRBV6-5	NA	TRBJ2-3	TGTGCCAGCAGTTACGGGGGGGCAGGCACAGATACGCAGTATTTT	CASSYGGAGTDTQYF
NA	TRBV28	TRBD1	TRBJ2-7	TGTGCCAGCAGCAAACCCGGGACAGGGATAATGGAGCAGTACTTC	CASSKPGTGIMEQYF
NA	TRBV2	NA	TRBJ2-7	TGTGCCAGCAGACAGGACCGCAGCTCCTACGAGCAGTACTTC	CASRQDRSSYEQYF
NA	TRBV9	NA	TRBJ1-4	TGTGCCAGCAGCGTAGGAGCACAGGTTGAAAAACTGTTTTTT	CASSVGAQVEKLFF
NA	TRBV19	NA	TRBJ2-7	TGTGCCAGTACTCCATCAGCGGTGCCCTACGAGCAGTACTTC	CASTPSAVPYEQYF
NA	TRBV9	NA	TRBJ2-2	TGTGCCAGCAGCGGGAATGCGGCAGAAACGAACACCGGGGAGCTGTTTTTT	CASSGNAAETNTGELFF
NA	TRBV30	NA	TRBJ1-4	TGTGCCTGGAGTAACCCAGGGAGGAAGTTGCTGTTTTTT	CAWSNPGRKLLFF
NA	TRBV6-5	TRBD2	TRBJ2-1	TGTGCCAGCAGCCGTGTGGCGGGAGTAATCTATGAGCAGTTCTTC	CASSRVAGVIYEQFF
NA	TRBV5-4	TRBD2	TRBJ2-3	TGTGCCAGCAGGCCGGGACTAGCGGGACGTCGCGGCACGGATACGCAGTATTTT	CASRPGLAGRRGTDTQYF
NA	TRBV7-6	NA	TRBJ1-4	TGTGCCAGCAGCGGAGGGATTGGGGGGATTAATGAAAAACTGTTTTTT	CASSGGIGGINEKLFF
NA	TRBV19	TRBD2	TRBJ2-7	TGTGCCAGTAAGCTAACTAGCGGGCGGGCCTACGAGCAGTACTTC	CASKLTSGRAYEQYF
medium-sized	TRBV6-4	NA	TRBJ2-7	TGTGCCAGCAGTGACTCAGGACTGAGCTACGAGCAGTACTTC	CASSDSGLSYEQYF
NA	TRBV6-5	NA	TRBJ2-5	TGTGCCAGCAGCCCACCGAGCGTACGGCTGGAGACCCAGTACTTC	CASSPPSVRLETQYF
NA	TRBV6-5	NA	TRBJ1-5	TGTGCCAGCAGACAAGGGTCCGGGGGACAGCCCCAGCATTTT	CASRQGSGGQPQHF
NA	TRBV18	NA	TRBJ2-3	TGTGCCAGCTCACCAGACAGAACAGATACGCAGTATTTT	CASSPDRTDTQYF
NA	TRBV29-1	TRBD1	TRBJ2-5	TGCAGCGTTGCCCGGGACAGGCAAGAGACCCAGTACTTC	CSVARDRQETQYF
NA	TRBV6-5	NA	TRBJ2-1	TGTGCCAGCACAGGAGGTTCCTACAATGAGCAGTTCTTC	CASTGGSYNEQFF
few	TRBV27	NA	TRBJ2-7	TGTGCCAGCAGCCCGACAGGACTAGGAGCCTACGAGCAGTACTTC	CASSPTGLGAYEQYF
few	TRBV7-2	NA	TRBJ2-5	TGTGCCAGCAGCTTAGCTAGCCAAGAGACCCAGTACTTC	CASSLASQETQYF
NA	TRBV2	NA	TRBJ2-1	TGTGCCAGCAGGCCGACTAGTGGTGGGAAGGAGTTCTTC	CASRPTSGGKEFF
NA	TRBV19	TRBD1	TRBJ2-7	TGTGCCAGTACTTACTCTAGACAGGGAATATCCTACGAGCAGTACTTC	CASTYSRQGISYEQYF
few	TRBV30	TRBD1	TRBJ2-7	TGTGCCTGGTCGACAGGGGTCGGCTACGAGCAGTACTTC	CAWSTGVGYEQYF
NA	TRBV30	TRBD1	TRBJ1-2	TGTGCCTGGAGCAGGACAGGGGGCACCCTCTATGGCTACACCTTC	CAWSRTGGTLYGYTF
NA	TRBV5-1	NA	TRBJ2-3	TGCGCCAGCAGCTTGGGGACTGGGAAAATGGGGATCACAGATACGCAGTATTTT	CASSLGTGKMGITDTQYF